Presented here are 27 T cell receptor beta chains from one specimen sequenced in a study of patients and donors after allogeneic stem cell transplantation. Each CDR3 protein gets one entry after TCRdb re-called the RT-PCR reads with MiXCR. Here the sample spans some 880,000 distinct CDR3 sequences, 15% to 20% being singletons. Specimen: blood, either unsorted or a sorted T cell fraction (not recorded which). The receptors derive from a human donor who was either an allogeneic HSCT recipient or a stem cell or donor lymphocyte infusion donor (not recorded which). It is not recorded whose cells these are; they may come from a transplant donor.

This clonotype was counted between two and nine times. The chain has TRBV6-2 or TRBV6-3 and TRBJ1-1; D might be TRBD1 (5 bases). V lost 2 bases to trimming and J lost 4 bases, with 17 bases between them. This CDR3 is 16 amino acids long. In germline, CDR1 is MNHEY, CDR2 SVGEGT. CDR3 in DNA: TGTGCCAGCAGTTACCCGCTGCGGGGCTACGTCACTGAAGCTTTCTTT. Translated, it gives CASSYPLRGYVTEAFF.

CDR3 DNA: TGTGCCAGCAGCTTAGTAGGACTAGCACTGAACACCGGGGAGCTGTTTTTT. This encodes CASSLVGLALNTGELFF. V usage is TRBV7-2 and J usage is TRBJ2-2; 8 nucleotides line up with TRBD2. With V trimmed by 1 base and J by 1 base, 5 bases remained unmatched. Germline V gene data show CDR1 as SGHTA and CDR2 as FQGNSA. The CDR3 totals 17 residues.

The chain uses TRBV20-1 and TRBJ1-4, with D possibly TRBD1 on 6 matching bases. The V gene's germline CDR1 is DFQATT and CDR2 SNEGSKA (reference sequence). V shed 6 bases and J shed 6 bases, with 14 bases lying between them. There are 13 residues in the CDR3. The CDR3 DNA reads TGCAGTGCCCTTCAGGGGAACCATGAAAAACTGTTTTTT. Its protein product is CSALQGNHEKLFF.

The chain employs TRBV29-1 and TRBJ2-7; 7 bases are shared with TRBD1. Germline V gene lookup returns CDR1 SQVTM and CDR2 ANQGSEA. V shed 6 bases and J 5 bases; nucleotides not matched to a gene: 10. The CDR3 is 13 amino acids. The CDR3 protein is CSVEQGIGDEQYF. Here the CDR3 DNA reads TGCAGCGTCGAACAGGGGATTGGCGACGAGCAGTACTTC.

The chain couples TRBV5-4 to TRBJ2-5; possible D gene TRBD1, 6 bases. CDR1 and CDR2 from the germline V gene are SGHNT and YYREEE (reference sequence). The CDR3 is 15 residues long. V was cut by 0 bases and J by 2 bases, with 11 bases left in between. The CDR3 DNA follows: TGTGCCAGCAGCTTGGTGGGGGCTTCGCAAGAGACCCAGTACTTC. Translated, it gives CASSLVGASQETQYF.

V usage is TRBV4-3 and J usage is TRBJ2-2; 8 bases are shared with TRBD1. The germline V gene has CDR1 LGHNA and CDR2 YSLEER. This CDR3 comprises 16 residues. The V gene end was trimmed by 3 bases and the J gene end by 3 bases; junction bases not matched to a gene: 6. The CDR3 reads CASSHGQGRYTGELFF. CDR3 nucleotide sequence: TGCGCCAGCAGCCACGGACAGGGACGGTACACCGGGGAGCTGTTTTTT.

This clonotype has just one count. V gene TRBV19 combines with J gene TRBJ1-2; TRBD1 matches 8 bases. V was pared by 3 bases and J by 1 base, with 4 bases of the junction left unmatched. Germline values: CDR1 LNHDA, CDR2 SQIVND (reference sequence). There are 15 residues in the CDR3. DNA for the CDR3: TGTGCCAGTAGTATCCCCGGACAGGGTAACTATGGCTACACCTTC. Its translation: CASSIPGQGNYGYTF.

The chain links TRBV4-3 to TRBJ1-5, with D unresolved. Germline CDR1 is LGHNA and CDR2 is YSLEER. This CDR3 contains 17 residues. Trimming left V 0 bases short and J 4 bases short, with 16 bases between. CDR3 DNA sequence: TGCGCCAGCAGCCAAGATCCGGGTCCAAATAATAATCAGCCCCAGCATTTT. Residues: CASSQDPGPNNNQPQHF.

This clonotype was found a few times. V gene TRBV12-3 or TRBV12-4 combines with J gene TRBJ1-4; D may be TRBD1 (6 bases). The germline V and J ends were trimmed by 6 bases and 7 bases, with 18 bases remaining between them. This CDR3 spans 15 amino acids. The CDR3 sequence is CASSDPDGGGEKLFF. The DNA for the CDR3 is TGTGCCAGCAGCGACCCGGACGGGGGCGGTGAAAAACTGTTTTTT.

This chain uses TRBV7-9 with TRBJ2-7; the D gene could be TRBD1 or TRBD2 (5 bases each). Looked up from germline, CDR1 is SEHNR and CDR2 is FQNEAQ (reference sequence). V lost 3 bases, J lost 6 bases, and 9 bases lay in between. CDR3 length: 12 residues. In DNA form, the CDR3 reads TGTGCCAGCAGCTTTACTAGGGGCGAGCAGTACTTC. Amino acids: CASSFTRGEQYF.

The chain joins TRBV5-1 to TRBJ2-7; D could derive from TRBD1 or TRBD2 (5 bases each). V lost 0 bases and J lost 3, with 10 bases in between. The germline gives CDR1 SGHRS, CDR2 YFSETQ. CDR3 size: 14 residues. Here the CDR3 DNA reads TGCGCCAGCAGCTTGGGAGGGGCCGGCTACGAGCAGTACTTC. Translated, it gives CASSLGGAGYEQYF.

The gene calls are TRBV7-9 and TRBJ1-1, with D tentatively TRBD1 (5 bases). The CDR3 extends over 14 amino acids. V dropped 3 bases and J dropped 4 bases, with 12 bases sitting between them. CDR1 and CDR2 from the germline V gene are SEHNR and FQNEAQ (reference sequence). The CDR3 is CASSFEGVGTEAFF. The CDR3 nucleotides read TGTGCCAGCAGCTTCGAAGGGGTAGGCACTGAAGCTTTCTTT.

In this sample, this clonotype turned up many times. The V and J genes are TRBV12-3 or TRBV12-4 and TRBJ1-2, with D perhaps TRBD1 (6 bases). The CDR3 is made up of 16 amino acids. Trimming took 5 bases from V and 5 from J, leaving 21 bases between them. In DNA form, the CDR3 reads TGTGCCAGCAGTAACAACAGGGTCAAACCTAGATATGGCTACACCTTC. It translates to CASSNNRVKPRYGYTF.

This clonotype has only a few counts. The V and J genes are TRBV20-1 and TRBJ2-3; 12 positions agree with TRBD2. The CDR3 runs 14 residues. Germline values: CDR1 DFQATT, CDR2 SNEGSKA (reference sequence). The V and J ends lost 6 bases and 4 bases, in that order; junction bases with no gene match: 5. This CDR3 is CSAPLAGGPDTQYF. For the CDR3, the DNA is TGCAGTGCCCCCCTAGCGGGGGGGCCAGATACGCAGTATTTT.

In its sample, this clonotype was seen a few times. J is TRBJ1-2 and V is TRBV12-3 or TRBV12-4; TRBD1 matches 7 bases. The CDR3 has 13 amino acids. The V gene end was trimmed by 6 bases and the J gene end by 6 bases; junction bases not matched to a gene: 7. The CDR3 protein is CASSHQGVDGYTF. The CDR3 DNA reads TGTGCCAGCAGCCATCAGGGGGTAGATGGCTACACCTTC.

This clonotype was picked up a small number of times. The rearrangement links TRBV2 to TRBJ2-2; D is uncertain. V was trimmed by 7 bases and J by 3 bases, leaving 15 bases between them. CDR1 is SNHLY and CDR2 is FYNNEI in the germline V gene. The CDR3 contains 15 residues. CDR3 nucleotide sequence: TGTGCCAGCAAGGCCTCGGAACAGTACACCGGGGAGCTGTTTTTT. Translating it yields CASKASEQYTGELFF.

The V call is TRBV7-2, the J call TRBJ2-7; 10 bases match TRBD1. The germline V gene has CDR1 SGHTA and CDR2 FQGNSA. The CDR3 loop spans 15 amino acids. Losses at the gene ends were 2 bases for V and 3 bases for J; bases not matched to a gene: 4. Here the CDR3 DNA reads TGTGCCAGCAGCTTAAGCCGGGACAGGGGCTACGAGCAGTACTTC. This gives the protein CASSLSRDRGYEQYF.

The chain joins TRBV5-1 to TRBJ2-7; D possibly corresponds to TRBD2 (6 bases). Trimming cost V 5 bases and J 3 bases, with 9 bases left between them. This CDR3 contains 12 residues. Germline V CDR1 and CDR2: SGHRS, YFSETQ. This CDR3 is CASREGYYEQYF. CDR3 coding DNA: TGCGCCAGCAGGGAGGGGTACTACGAGCAGTACTTC.

This clonotype was observed once. The chain combines TRBV4-2 with TRBJ2-3; no clear D. CDR1 and CDR2 (germline): LGHNA, YNFKEQ. This CDR3 spans 14 amino acids. V lost 5 bases and J 1 base, leaving 10 bases between the germline ends. This CDR3 is CASSFRLRTDTQYF. The DNA for the CDR3 is TGTGCCAGCAGCTTCCGACTTCGCACAGATACGCAGTATTTT.

This clonotype was found a few times. The chain is built from TRBV7-9 and TRBJ2-7, with D tentatively TRBD1 (5 bases). Trimming stripped 1 base from V and 5 bases from J, with 12 bases between. This CDR3 spans 14 amino acids. CDR1 is SEHNR and CDR2 is FQNEAQ in the germline V gene (reference sequence). Here the CDR3 reads CASSLGASGHEQYF. The CDR3 nucleotides are TGTGCCAGCAGCTTAGGGGCGTCAGGGCACGAGCAGTACTTC.

The sample holds a few counts of this clonotype. This chain uses TRBV21-1 with TRBJ2-3; the D segment call TRBD1 is taken from the table without a DNA check. TRBV21-1 is annotated as a pseudogene. The CDR3 is 14 amino acids. CDR3 bases: TGTGCCAGCAGTCCGGGACAGAGGACAGATACGCAGTATTTT. Translating gives CASSPGQRTDTQYF.

The gene calls are TRBV12-5 and TRBJ2-2; D is undetermined. Trimming shortened V by 6 bases and J by 3 bases, and 8 bases separated the two germline ends. This CDR3 contains 13 residues. Germline V gene data show CDR1 as LGHNT and CDR2 as FRNRAP. The CDR3 reads CASGPVYTGELFF. CDR3 DNA: TGTGCTAGTGGCCCGGTATACACCGGGGAGCTGTTTTTT.

This clonotype was detected a few times. The CDR3 region has the DNA TGTGCCAGCGCCGTGCAGGGACCCCCGAACACCGGGGAGCTGTTTTTT. This sequence encodes CASAVQGPPNTGELFF. V and J are TRBV6-1 and TRBJ2-2, with D tentatively TRBD1 or TRBD2 (5 bases each). The germline CDR1 and CDR2 sequences are MNHNS and SASEGT. This CDR3 is built from 16 residues. With 8 bases removed from V and 0 bases from J, the gap between germline ends came to 16 bases.

The chain's CDR3 is CASSHRGSGANVLTF. CDR3 nucleotide sequence: TGTGCCAGCAGTCACAGGGGTTCTGGGGCCAACGTCCTGACTTTC. The chain carries TRBV6-1 and TRBJ2-6; 7 bases agree with TRBD1. After removal of 5 bases from V and 1 base from J, the junction contained 2 bases not matched to a gene. Germline V gene data show CDR1 as MNHNS and CDR2 as SASEGT. The CDR3 covers 15 residues.

This sequence joins TRBV2 and TRBJ1-1; perhaps TRBD1 as D (6 bases). Trimming shortened V by 8 bases and J by 0 bases, and 10 bases separated the two germline ends. The CDR3 runs 13 residues. The germline gives CDR1 SNHLY, CDR2 FYNNEI. The CDR3 DNA reads TGTGCCAGCGATTCAGGGGTGAACACTGAAGCTTTCTTT. Encoded protein: CASDSGVNTEAFF. Filled out from reference TRBV2 and TRBJ1-1, the complete variable domain reads EPEVTQTPSHQVTQMGQEVILRCVPISNHLYFYWYRQILGQKVEFLVSFYNNEISEKSEIFDDQFSVERPDGSNFTLKIRSTKLEDSAMYFCASDSGVNTEAFFGQGTRLTVV.

For the CDR3, the DNA is TGTGCCATCAGTGAGTTCCACAATGAGCAGTTCTTC. Translating gives CAISEFHNEQFF. The chain recombines TRBV10-3 with TRBJ2-1; D is undetermined. V lost 1 base, J lost 5 bases, and 3 bases lay in between. This CDR3 contains 12 residues. CDR1 ENHRY and CDR2 SYGVKD come from the germline V gene.

The gene calls are TRBV2 and TRBJ1-1; 9 nucleotides align to TRBD1. Per the germline V gene, CDR1 is SNHLY and CDR2 is FYNNEI. CDR3 length: 15 residues. The V segment lost 4 bases and the J segment 2 bases; nucleotides outside the gene matches: 5. CDR3 DNA: TGTGCCAGCAGTGCGCATACAGGGGGCAACACTGAAGCTTTCTTT. Its translation is CASSAHTGGNTEAFF.